The 14 T cell receptor beta chains reported below all come from one sample, sequenced in a study of blood T cells in healthy people across ages. Alongside a J-beta primer mix, a sample-barcoded 5' primer served in a second PCR lasting about 6 to 11 cycles. TCRdb passed the 5' RACE reads through MiXCR, listing each CDR3 protein once. Altogether 1.6 million or so distinct CDR3 sequences are present, around 36% being singletons, with the ten largest covering over 9%. The specimen sequenced was blood. The receptors come from a young woman in good health.

In regard to this clonotype: A read error may produce the germline difference seen at one junction end. The chain recombines TRBV20-1 with TRBJ2-7; D is possibly TRBD1 or TRBD2 (7 bases each). CDR3 length: 12 amino acids. Germline-derived CDR1 and CDR2 are DFQATT and SNEGSKA (reference sequence). The CDR3 DNA is TGCAGTGCGAGGGAGGGGGCCTACGTGCAGTACTTC. It yields the protein CSAREGAYVQYF.

In its sample, this clonotype was seen a few times. A read error may account for a junction end that differs from germline. The chain employs TRBV12-3 or TRBV12-4 and TRBJ2-7; 9 bases are shared with TRBD2. The CDR3 loop spans 14 amino acids. The CDR3 here is CASSVAGEEYEQYF. CDR3 bases: TGTGCCAGCAGTGTAGCGGGAGAGGAATACGAGCAGTACTTC.

J is TRBJ2-3 and V is TRBV20-1; 14 nucleotides agree with TRBD2. J gave up 4 bases and V 4 bases, and 7 bases lay outside the gene matches. CDR1 is DFQATT and CDR2 is SNEGSKA in the germline V gene (reference sequence). CDR3 length: 16 residues. The CDR3 sequence: CSATTGLAGDADTQYF. The DNA of the CDR3 is TGCAGTGCTACGACGGGACTAGCGGGAGATGCAGATACGCAGTATTTT.

The chain links TRBV3-1 to TRBJ2-7, with 7 bases identical to TRBD1. Losses at the gene ends were 1 base for V and 0 bases for J; bases not matched to a gene: 12. The CDR3 is made up of 18 amino acids. Germline assignment: CDR1 LGHDT and CDR2 YNNKEL (reference sequence). CDR3 nucleotide sequence: TGTGCCAGCAGCCAAGTAGGGGCAAAGGCAGGGGGCTCCTACGAGCAGTACTTC. Encoded protein: CASSQVGAKAGGSYEQYF.

This clonotype was detected only a few times. The germline gene is not matched at one end of the junction; a read error may be the cause. As DNA, the CDR3 is TGTGCCAGCGGCTTAGTAGCGGATAGCTCCTACGAGCAGTACTTC. This translates into CASGLVADSSYEQYF. This chain uses TRBV7-6 with TRBJ2-7; D is possibly TRBD2 (6 bases). Germline loops: CDR1 SGHVS, CDR2 FNYEAQ. This CDR3 has 15 residues.

A few counts support this clonotype. V is TRBV12-3 or TRBV12-4 and J is TRBJ1-2; weak D call: TRBD1 (6 bases). Trimming took off 3 bases at V and 4 bases at J, with 12 bases between the two ends. The CDR3 sequence is 14 residues long. The CDR3 nucleotides are TGTGCCAGCAGTTTTGCAGGGGTGTTCTATGGCTACACCTTC. Amino acids: CASSFAGVFYGYTF.

This clonotype was observed at least ten times. V usage is TRBV29-1 and J usage is TRBJ2-5; 7 nucleotides match TRBD1. After removal of 4 bases from V and 2 bases from J, the junction contained 4 bases not matched to a gene. This CDR3 has 13 residues. Germline CDR1 reads SQVTM; CDR2 reads ANQGSEA. In DNA form, the CDR3 reads TGCAGCGTTGCCGGGACAGCGCAAGAGACCCAGTACTTC. Translated: CSVAGTAQETQYF.

The rearrangement joins TRBV12-3 or TRBV12-4 to TRBJ2-5; TRBD1 matches at 12 bases. The DNA end is more similar to TRBJ2-7, so the J call may be wrong. This CDR3 spans 14 amino acids. CDR3 in DNA: TGTGCCAGCAGTTTAAGGGACAGGGGGCCCGAGCAGTACTTC. It is translated as CASSLRDRGPEQYF.

The rearrangement uses TRBV5-5 and TRBJ2-5; D unclear. CDR1 is SGHKS and CDR2 is YYEKEE in the germline V gene (reference sequence). The CDR3 is 9 residues long. As DNA, the CDR3 is TGTATGGATCAAGAGACCCAGTACTTC. It specifies CMDQETQYF.

This clonotype occurred many times. V and J are TRBV29-1 and TRBJ2-7; D not resolved. The CDR3 runs 12 residues. CDR1 SQVTM and CDR2 ANQGSEA come from the germline V gene. V gave up 8 bases and J gave up 1 base, with 12 bases separating them. CDR3 in amino acids: CSLRVQSYEQYF. The CDR3 DNA reads TGCAGCCTCCGAGTACAGTCCTACGAGCAGTACTTC.

Remarks on this clonotype: The junction differs from germline at one of its ends, possibly a read error. This chain joins TRBV12-3 or TRBV12-4 and TRBJ1-1; a possible D gene is TRBD1 (5 bases). This CDR3 spans 14 amino acids. DNA for the CDR3: TGTGCCAGCTCTGACGGCTACCGGGGCACTGAGGCTTTCTTT. The encoded protein is CASSDGYRGTEAFF.

V and J are TRBV6-2 or TRBV6-3 and TRBJ2-1; 7 positions match TRBD2. Per germline, CDR1 MNHEY and CDR2 SVGEGT. The CDR3 is 13 residues long. The V gene end was trimmed by 7 bases and the J gene end by 8 bases; junction bases not matched to a gene: 8. CDR3 in DNA: TGTGCCAGCATCGGGCGGGAGTGGGATGAGCAGTTCTTC. It codes for CASIGREWDEQFF.

There are a few counts of this clonotype. V usage is TRBV4-1 and J usage is TRBJ1-4; D remains ambiguous. The CDR3 consists of 18 residues. CDR1 is MGHRA and CDR2 is YSYEKL in the germline V gene. V lost 0 bases to trimming and J lost 0 bases, with 14 bases between them. CDR3 DNA: TGCGCCAGCAGCCAAGAAGGTTCCCCCGGTGCAACTAATGAAAAACTGTTTTTT. Translated, it gives CASSQEGSPGATNEKLFF.

This clonotype was seen more than once but under ten times. V and J are TRBV7-3 and TRBJ2-3; 10 nucleotides align to TRBD2. Germline CDR1 is SGHTA and CDR2 is FQGTGA. This CDR3 is 13 amino acids long. The junction had 5 bases not matched to a gene; V was cut back by 5 bases and J by 9 bases. The CDR3 sequence is CASSPQREGTQYF. DNA for the CDR3: TGTGCCAGCAGCCCCCAGCGGGAGGGGACGCAGTATTTT.